The 21 T cell receptor beta chains listed next were all sequenced from one sample in a study of blood T cell repertoires in COVID-19. TCRdb's copy holds only in-frame clones and misses some; the assay was immunoSEQ multiplex PCR. The sample lists about 150,000 clones, less than 90% occurring once. Sequencing was carried out using peripheral blood. The receptors come from a woman in her 70s with acute or convalescent COVID-19.

The chain combines TRBV18 with TRBJ2-3; a weak D match, TRBD1 (6 bases). CDR3 length equals 15 residues. Germline assignment: CDR1 KGHSH and CDR2 LQKENI. V lost 6 bases to trimming and J lost 6 bases, with 19 bases between them. The CDR3 loop reads CASSARSQGGDTQYF. In nucleotides, the CDR3 is TGTGCCAGCTCCGCACGGTCACAGGGCGGGGATACGCAGTATTTT.

The chain combines TRBV5-5 with TRBJ2-1; no clear D gene. V lost 0 bases to trimming and J lost 6 bases, with 7 bases between them. CDR1 is SGHKS and CDR2 is YYEKEE in the germline V gene (reference sequence). CDR3 size: 13 residues. CDR3 sequence: CASSLATPNEQFF. For the CDR3, the DNA is TGTGCCAGCAGCTTGGCCACTCCCAATGAGCAGTTCTTC.

This chain connects TRBV6-2 or TRBV6-3 to TRBJ1-6; 7 bases align to TRBD1. J was trimmed by 6 bases and V by 2 bases; bases with no gene match: 4. Germline assignment: CDR1 MNHEY and CDR2 SVGEGT. The CDR3 runs 15 residues. CDR3 in DNA: TGTGCCAGCAGTTACGTGTCAGGGGGTAATTCACCCCTCCACTTT. The encoded protein is CASSYVSGGNSPLHF.

The chain links TRBV6-2 or TRBV6-3 to TRBJ1-2; D call uncertain. The V end was cut by 5 bases, the J end by 2 bases, with 9 bases between. This CDR3 spans 13 amino acids. From germline, CDR1 is MNHEY and CDR2 SVGEGT. In DNA form, the CDR3 reads TGTGCCAGCAGTCCGACGGGGAACTATGGCTACACCTTC. This translates into CASSPTGNYGYTF.

V and J are TRBV6-6 and TRBJ2-3; the match to TRBD2 covers 7 bases. CDR1 is MNHNY, CDR2 SVGAGI, per germline (reference sequence). With 0 bases clipped from V and 1 base from J, the junction kept 4 bases outside the gene matches. This CDR3 spans 16 amino acids. DNA for the CDR3: TGTGCCAGCAGTTACTCGAGCGGGGTGGGCACAGATACGCAGTATTTT. As protein: CASSYSSGVGTDTQYF.

The chain employs TRBV19 and TRBJ1-2, with TRBD1 matching 9 bases. CDR1 and CDR2 from the germline V gene are LNHDA and SQIVND (reference sequence). The trim removed 6 bases at V and 5 bases at J, leaving 13 bases unmatched. CDR3 length equals 16 residues. The DNA for the CDR3 is TGTGCCAGTAGCCGTGGACAGGGGATTCAAGGTTATGGCTACACCTTC. It encodes CASSRGQGIQGYGYTF.

The chain uses TRBV15 and TRBJ1-5; a weak D match, TRBD1 (5 bases). Germline V lookup: CDR1 LNHNV, CDR2 YYDKDF (reference sequence). V dropped 0 bases and J dropped 7 bases, with 7 bases sitting between them. The CDR3 has 13 residues. This CDR3 is CATSREGRQPQHF. CDR3 nucleotide sequence: TGTGCCACCAGCAGAGAGGGGCGACAGCCCCAGCATTTT.

This clone was recorded once. The rearrangement links TRBV5-6 to TRBJ2-1, with D possibly TRBD2 on 6 matching bases. V shed 5 bases and J shed 9 bases, with 15 bases lying between them. The CDR3 consists of 13 residues. Germline V lookup: CDR1 SGHDT, CDR2 YYEEEE. The CDR3 protein is CASRKGLIGEQFF. In DNA, the CDR3 is TGTGCCAGCAGGAAGGGACTGATTGGTGAGCAGTTCTTC.

The chain carries TRBV5-6 and TRBJ1-1; D is ambiguous. The CDR3 loop spans 11 amino acids. The V end was cut by 3 bases, the J end by 3 bases, with 3 bases between. The germline CDR1 and CDR2 sequences are SGHDT and YYEEEE. The CDR3 spells CASSSYTEAFF. The CDR3 DNA reads TGTGCCAGCAGCTCTTACACTGAAGCTTTCTTT. Together with reference TRBV5-6 and TRBJ1-1, the CDR3 gives the full variable domain: DAGVTQSPTHLIKTRGQQVTLRCSPKSGHDTVSWYQQALGQGPQFIFQYYEEEERQRGNFPDRFSGHQFPNYSSELNVNALLLGDSALYLCASSSYTEAFFGQGTRLTVV.

The genes are TRBV4-1 and TRBJ1-3; D not resolved. V lost 0 bases to trimming and J lost 4 bases, with 4 bases between them. Per germline, CDR1 MGHRA and CDR2 YSYEKL. CDR3 size: 13 residues. The CDR3 region is CASSQERGNTIYF. The CDR3, as DNA: TGCGCCAGCAGCCAAGAGCGGGGAAACACCATATATTTT.

In this sample, this clone turned up once. J is TRBJ2-7 and V is TRBV19, with no clear D. Germline CDR1 is LNHDA and CDR2 is SQIVND (reference sequence). The length of the CDR3 is 11 residues. V gave up 3 bases and J gave up 4 bases, with 4 bases separating them. Written as DNA, the CDR3 is TGTGCCAGTAGTATGTCGTACGAGCAGTACTTC. It yields the protein CASSMSYEQYF.

This CDR3 is CSASRSARAFF. The CDR3, as DNA: TGCAGTGCTAGCAGGTCCGCTCGTGCTTTCTTT. The genes are TRBV20-1 and TRBJ1-1; no clear D gene. V gave up 3 bases and J gave up 11 bases, with 13 bases separating them. Germline CDR1 and CDR2: DFQATT and SNEGSKA (reference sequence). This CDR3 spans 11 amino acids.

V usage is TRBV11-2 and J usage is TRBJ1-1, with D uncertain. The V gene's germline CDR1 is SGHAT and CDR2 FQNNGV. The CDR3 loop spans 13 amino acids. Trimming removed 4 bases at V and 1 base at J, with 7 bases between. The CDR3 nucleotides read TGTGCCAGCAGCTGGGGAGGGAACACTGAAGCTTTCTTT. It translates to CASSWGGNTEAFF.

The chain combines TRBV11-2 with TRBJ1-1, with no clear D. This CDR3 is built from 14 residues. Germline V gives CDR1 SGHAT, CDR2 FQNNGV. The V end lost 1 base, the J end lost 1 base, and 7 bases lay between the germline ends. The DNA for the CDR3 is TGTGCCAGCAGCTTAGGTGCAGGGAACACTGAAGCTTTCTTT. Its translation is CASSLGAGNTEAFF.

The gene calls are TRBV18 and TRBJ1-3, with D possibly being TRBD1 (6 bases). This CDR3 has 14 residues. V was clipped by 3 bases and J by 8 bases, with 14 bases between them. Germline V gives CDR1 KGHSH, CDR2 LQKENI. The CDR3 DNA reads TGTGCCAGCTCACCCCTGGACAGCGGACACACCATATATTTT. This sequence encodes CASSPLDSGHTIYF.

The V call is TRBV3-1 (or the pseudogene TRBV3-2), the J call TRBJ1-2; TRBD1 aligns across 10 bases. J gave up 8 bases and V 4 bases, and 7 bases lay outside the gene matches. This CDR3 has 14 residues. The germline V gene has CDR1 LGHDT and CDR2 YNNKEL (reference sequence). The chain's CDR3 is CASSLQDRGSGYTF. The CDR3 DNA follows: TGTGCCAGCAGCCTTCAGGACAGGGGGAGCGGCTACACCTTC.

This chain joins TRBV28 and TRBJ2-7; a possible D gene is TRBD1 (5 bases). V shed 10 bases and J shed 3 bases, with 22 bases lying between them. The CDR3 extends over 15 amino acids. Germline-derived CDR1 and CDR2 are MDHEN and SYDVKM. The CDR3 reads CANTLETPRGYEQYV. The CDR3, as DNA: TGTGCCAACACCCTTGAAACACCTAGGGGCTACGAGCAGTACGTC.

This clone was recorded once. The rearrangement links TRBV28 to TRBJ1-2, with 7 bases fitting TRBD1. Germline V gene lookup returns CDR1 MDHEN and CDR2 SYDVKM. The CDR3 runs to 14 residues. Unmatched junction bases numbered 0, after V lost 0 bases and J lost 2 bases. CDR3 sequence: CASSLWTGNYGYTF. CDR3 in DNA: TGTGCCAGCAGTTTATGGACAGGGAACTATGGCTACACCTTC.

This sequence joins TRBV19 and TRBJ1-2; 8 bases match TRBD1. Germline-derived CDR1 and CDR2 are LNHDA and SQIVND (reference sequence). V dropped 7 bases and J dropped 2; count of bases not matched to a gene: 3. This CDR3 is 13 amino acids long. CDR3 bases: TGTGCCAGTACCCGGACAGGGAACTATGGCTACACCTTC. As protein: CASTRTGNYGYTF.

The chain carries TRBV6-5 and TRBJ2-7; D perhaps matches TRBD2 (5 bases). Germline V gene data show CDR1 as MNHEY and CDR2 as SVGAGI. The V end lost 6 bases, the J end lost 4 bases, and 13 bases lay between the germline ends. This CDR3 spans 13 amino acids. The chain's CDR3 is CASRIPSGYEQYF. CDR3 in DNA: TGTGCCAGCAGAATACCCAGCGGATACGAGCAGTACTTC.

Notes on this clone: Other DNA sequences within the sample encode an identical CDR3. V gene TRBV19 combines with J gene TRBJ2-6; the match to TRBD1 covers 11 bases. Per germline, CDR1 LNHDA and CDR2 SQIVND (reference sequence). The CDR3 loop spans 17 amino acids. J was trimmed by 4 bases and V by 5 bases; bases with no gene match: 7. CDR3 nucleotides: TGTGCCAGTAGTTCTGGGACAGGGGGTTCCGGGGCCAACGTCCTGACTTTC. It translates to CASSSGTGGSGANVLTF.